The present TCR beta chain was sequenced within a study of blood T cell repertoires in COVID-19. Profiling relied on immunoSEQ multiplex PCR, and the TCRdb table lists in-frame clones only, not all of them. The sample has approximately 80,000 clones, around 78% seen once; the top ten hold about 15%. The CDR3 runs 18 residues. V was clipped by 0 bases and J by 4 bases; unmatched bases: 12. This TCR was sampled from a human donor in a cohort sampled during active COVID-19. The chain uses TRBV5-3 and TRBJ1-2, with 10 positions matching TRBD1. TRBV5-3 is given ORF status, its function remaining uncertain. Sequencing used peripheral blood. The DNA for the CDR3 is TGTGCCAGAAGCTTGGGACAGGGGGCACTTCCCCCTACCTATGGCTACACCTTC. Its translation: CARSLGQGALPPTYGYTF.